This TCR beta chain was identified in a study of ipilimumab plus nivolumab after autologous stem cell transplantation. Looking at the study overall: Myeloma patients were high-risk transplant-naive or relapsed within 3 years of first autologous transplant.

Ipilimumab, 1 mg/kg, started 14 to 28 days after autologous transplant. Through week 26, nivolumab 3 mg/kg IV was given weeks 1, 4, 7, 10, then biweekly. Libraries were prepared by immunoSEQ multiplex PCR; TCRdb keeps only in-frame clonotypes and omits some of them. The repertoire holds about 1,700 clones, with around 81% as singletons. The origin of this receptor is a female donor with multiple myeloma. Sequenced material: PBMCs, taken in a trial of ipilimumab plus nivolumab as post-transplant consolidation.

The CDR3: CASSLGEAGEPYEQYF. The CDR3, as DNA: TGTGCCAGTAGTCTCGGGGAAGCGGGAGAGCCCTACGAGCAGTACTTC. The chain has TRBV19 and TRBJ2-7; 8 bases match TRBD2. Germline values: CDR1 LNHDA, CDR2 SQIVND (reference sequence). This CDR3 region has 16 residues. J lost 2 bases, V lost 5 bases, and 11 bases had no gene match.